These T cell receptor beta chains were read from a single sample in a study of cytomegalovirus exposure and HLA in healthy donors. Here immunoSEQ multiplex PCR was the method, and the copy in TCRdb shows in-frame clones only, minus some. This table holds roughly 170,000 clones, around 80% found once. What was sequenced was PBMCs. The receptors derive from a woman aged 50 to 60 in good health and CMV-seropositive. Both conserved end residues are part of each CDR3. Each record gives: V gene, D gene, J gene, CDR3 protein, CDR3 DNA. A D gene is named only where the DNA matches it firmly.

>TRBV6-5|TRBD1|TRBJ1-5
CASSYRTGGGPQHF
TGTGCCAGCAGTTACCGGACAGGGGGGGGGCCCCAGCATTTT
>TRBV9|-|TRBJ1-1
CASSVGPTGNTEAFF
TGTGCCAGCAGCGTAGGACCCACAGGGAACACTGAAGCTTTCTTT
>TRBV19|TRBD1|TRBJ2-2
CASSIRGTGAAGELFF
TGTGCCAGTAGTATACGGGGGACAGGGGCCGCCGGGGAGCTGTTTTTT
>TRBV11-2|-|TRBJ1-1
CASNPLPDGVMNTEAFF
TGTGCCAGCAACCCACTGCCGGACGGGGTTATGAACACTGAAGCTTTCTTT
>TRBV29-1|-|TRBJ2-3
CSVELGGRTDTQYF
TGCAGCGTTGAACTCGGGGGGCGCACAGATACGCAGTATTTT
>TRBV7-2|-|TRBJ1-5
CASSPVQGNGQPQHF
TGTGCCAGCAGCCCGGTTCAGGGAAATGGTCAGCCCCAGCATTTT
>TRBV10-3|-|TRBJ2-1
CAISDPRLGEDEQFF
TGTGCCATCAGTGATCCACGGCTAGGGGAAGATGAGCAGTTCTTC
>TRBV6-4|TRBD2|TRBJ2-1
CASSGLAGGLEQFF
TGTGCCAGCAGTGGGCTAGCGGGGGGGCTTGAGCAGTTCTTC
>TRBV5-4|TRBD2|TRBJ2-3
CASSLGLAGIGSRGTDTQYF
TGTGCCAGCAGCTTGGGACTAGCGGGAATTGGGAGCCGGGGCACAGATACGCAGTATTTT
>TRBV7-2|TRBD1|TRBJ2-2
CASRPRWQGATGELFF
TGTGCCAGCAGGCCCCGATGGCAGGGGGCCACCGGGGAGCTGTTTTTT
>TRBV28|TRBD1|TRBJ1-5
CASSLAGTAQHF
TGTGCCAGCAGTTTGGCGGGGACAGCCCAGCATTTT